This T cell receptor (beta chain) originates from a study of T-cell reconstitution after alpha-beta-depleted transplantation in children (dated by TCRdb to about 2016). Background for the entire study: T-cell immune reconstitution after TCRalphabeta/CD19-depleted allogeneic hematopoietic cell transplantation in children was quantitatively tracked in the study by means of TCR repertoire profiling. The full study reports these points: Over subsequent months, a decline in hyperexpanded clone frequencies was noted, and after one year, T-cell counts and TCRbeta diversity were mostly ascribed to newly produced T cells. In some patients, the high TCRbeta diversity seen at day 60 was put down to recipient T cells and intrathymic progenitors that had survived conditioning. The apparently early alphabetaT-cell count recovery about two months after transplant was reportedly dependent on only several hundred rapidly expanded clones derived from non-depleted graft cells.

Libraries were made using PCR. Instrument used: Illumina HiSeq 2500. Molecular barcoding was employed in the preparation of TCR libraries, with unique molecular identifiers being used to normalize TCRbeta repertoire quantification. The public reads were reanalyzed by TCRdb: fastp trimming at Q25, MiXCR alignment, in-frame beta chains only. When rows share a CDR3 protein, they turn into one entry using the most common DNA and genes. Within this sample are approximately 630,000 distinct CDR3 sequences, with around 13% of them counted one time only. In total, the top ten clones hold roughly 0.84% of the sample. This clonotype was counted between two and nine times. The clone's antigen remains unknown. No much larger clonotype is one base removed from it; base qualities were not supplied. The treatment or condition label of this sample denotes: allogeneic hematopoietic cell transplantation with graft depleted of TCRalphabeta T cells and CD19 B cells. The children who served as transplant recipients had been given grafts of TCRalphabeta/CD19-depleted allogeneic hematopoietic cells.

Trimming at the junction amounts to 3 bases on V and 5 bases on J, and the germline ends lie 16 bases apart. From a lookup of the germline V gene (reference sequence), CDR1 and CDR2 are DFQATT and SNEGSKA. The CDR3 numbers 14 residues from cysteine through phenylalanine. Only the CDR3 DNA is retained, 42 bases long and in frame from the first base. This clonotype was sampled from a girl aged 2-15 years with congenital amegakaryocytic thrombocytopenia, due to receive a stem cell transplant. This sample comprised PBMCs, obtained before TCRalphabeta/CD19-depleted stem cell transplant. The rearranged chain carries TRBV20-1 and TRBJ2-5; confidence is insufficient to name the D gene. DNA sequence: TGCAGTGCTAGCCGCTTCTTGGGGAAGGAGACCCAGTACTTC. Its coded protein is CSASRFLGKETQYF.